This TCR beta chain was sequenced for a study of cytomegalovirus exposure and HLA in healthy donors. Both 60 Vbeta primers and 13 Jbeta primers went into the PCR. Assay used: immunoSEQ multiplex PCR; TCRdb lists only in-frame clones, some missing. This repertoire includes approximately 140,000 clones. Points on this clone: Its target is unknown.

Findings and limits, study-wide: Listed as cytomegalovirus-associated were roughly 180 TCR beta chains. Within an earlier analysis, most TCR beta V segments proved productive either about 90% or about 30% of the time. Many donors carried some public TCRs, although rarity characterized most TCR sequences.

Per the germline V gene, CDR1 is SGHDN and CDR2 is FVKESK. Trimming stripped 4 bases from V and 5 bases from J, with 14 bases between. CDR3 size: 15 residues. The chain uses TRBV14 and TRBJ1-4; TRBD1 might be the D (6 bases). This TCR came from a woman between 18 and 29 years old in good health and CMV-seronegative. The sequencing input was PBMCs. CDR3 loop: CASSLSDSLNEKLFF. The CDR3 nucleotides are TGTGCCAGCAGCCTATCGGACAGCCTAAATGAAAAACTGTTTTTT.